The 13 T cell receptor beta chains listed next were all sequenced from one sample in a study of blood T cell repertoires in COVID-19. Here immunoSEQ multiplex PCR was the method, and the copy in TCRdb shows in-frame clones only, minus some. This table has about 99,000 clones, roughly 86% appearing once. The sequencing sample was made of peripheral blood. These receptors all stem from a woman aged 55-69 years in a cohort sampled during active or convalescent COVID-19.

Written as DNA, the CDR3 is TGTGCCAGCAGTCCCCGGACAGGAAAGAACACTGAAGCTTTCTTT. Amino acid sequence: CASSPRTGKNTEAFF. V is TRBV27 and J is TRBJ1-1; 7 nucleotides agree with TRBD1. V lost 5 bases, J lost 1 base, and 7 bases stayed unmatched. The CDR3 covers 15 residues. The germline CDR1 and CDR2 sequences are MNHEY and SMNVEV (reference sequence).

This sequence joins TRBV5-6 and TRBJ2-7, with D uncertain. CDR1 is SGHDT and CDR2 is YYEEEE in the germline V gene. This CDR3 contains 13 residues. V lost 4 bases and J lost 1, with 9 bases in between. The CDR3 DNA sequence: TGTGCCAGCAGCCGTGGTGAGTCCTACGAGCAGTACTTC. It specifies CASSRGESYEQYF. The full variable domain, rest sourced from reference TRBV5-6 and TRBJ2-7, is DAGVTQSPTHLIKTRGQQVTLRCSPKSGHDTVSWYQQALGQGPQFIFQYYEEEERQRGNFPDRFSGHQFPNYSSELNVNALLLGDSALYLCASSRGESYEQYFGPGTRLTVT.

The chain is built from TRBV5-4 and TRBJ2-1; 11 bases fit TRBD2. The CDR3 extends over 15 amino acids. V lost 3 bases and J lost 9; bases outside the gene matches: 8. Germline-derived CDR1 and CDR2 are SGHNT and YYREEE (reference sequence). CDR3 in amino acids: CASSSGTSGVGEQFF. In DNA, the CDR3 is TGTGCCAGCAGCTCGGGGACTAGCGGCGTGGGTGAGCAGTTCTTC.

This clone was found once. The J gene is TRBJ2-5, the V gene TRBV5-4; 16 nucleotides match TRBD2. CDR1 SGHNT and CDR2 YYREEE come from the germline V gene (reference sequence). CDR3 length: 18 residues. The V gene end was trimmed by 4 bases and the J gene end by 5 bases; junction bases not matched to a gene: 11. The CDR3 loop reads CASSAGTSGGAGLETQYF. In DNA, the CDR3 is TGTGCCAGCAGCGCCGGGACTAGCGGGGGGGCCGGGTTGGAGACCCAGTACTTC.

V gene TRBV6-1 combines with J gene TRBJ1-2, with D possibly matching TRBD1 (5 bases). Germline-derived CDR1 and CDR2 are MNHNS and SASEGT. V shed 2 bases and J shed 4 bases, with 11 bases lying between them. This CDR3 contains 14 residues. The CDR3: CASSENGGFYGYTF. The CDR3 DNA reads TGTGCCAGCAGTGAAAACGGGGGGTTCTATGGCTACACCTTC.

This sequence joins TRBV6-5 and TRBJ2-7; TRBD2 matches at 8 bases. Germline trimming cut 0 bases from V and 1 base from J; bases unmatched to any gene: 5. CDR1 is MNHEY and CDR2 is SVGAGI in the germline V gene. The length of the CDR3 is 16 residues. The DNA of the CDR3 is TGTGCCAGCAGTTACTCTATAGCGGGGCCTTCCTACGAGCAGTACTTC. Its translation is CASSYSIAGPSYEQYF.

The rearrangement links TRBV27 to TRBJ2-5, with D maybe TRBD1 (6 bases). The germline gives CDR1 MNHEY, CDR2 SMNVEV (reference sequence). CDR3 length equals 17 residues. V lost 4 bases, J lost 2 bases, and 20 bases lay in between. The CDR3 sequence is CASSSDKTGWRQETQYF. CDR3 nucleotides: TGTGCCAGCAGTTCGGATAAGACAGGATGGCGTCAAGAGACCCAGTACTTC.

CDR3 DNA: TGTGCCAGCAGTCCGTGGACAGGGGGGTACGAGCAGTACTTC. Encoded protein: CASSPWTGGYEQYF. The chain carries TRBV7-9 and TRBJ2-7; 10 bases align to TRBD1. Germline values: CDR1 SEHNR, CDR2 FQNEAQ (reference sequence). V shed 6 bases and J 4 bases; nucleotides not matched to a gene: 6. The CDR3 has 14 residues. Supplemented by reference TRBV7-9 and TRBJ2-7, the full variable domain reads DTGVSQNPRHKITKRGQNVTFRCDPISEHNRLYWYRQTLGQGPEFLTYFQNEAQLEKSRLLSDRFSAERPKGSFSTLEIQRTEQGDSAMYLCASSPWTGGYEQYFGPGTRLTVT.

The chain employs TRBV7-9 and TRBJ2-7; D might be TRBD2 (5 bases). Looked up from germline, CDR1 is SEHNR and CDR2 is FQNEAQ (reference sequence). The V end was cut by 0 bases, the J end by 0 bases, with 6 bases between. The CDR3 is 14 amino acids. The chain's CDR3 is CASSLARASYEQYF. The CDR3 nucleotides read TGTGCCAGCAGCTTAGCGAGGGCCTCCTACGAGCAGTACTTC.

CDR3: CAISDVAEETQYF. The CDR3 nucleotides read TGTGCCATCAGTGATGTAGCGGAAGAGACCCAGTACTTC. The V gene is TRBV10-3, the J gene TRBJ2-5, with D perhaps TRBD2 (6 bases). V lost 3 bases and J lost 3, with 8 bases in between. The CDR3 contains 13 residues. In germline, CDR1 is ENHRY, CDR2 SYGVKD.

V and J are TRBV6-2 or TRBV6-3 and TRBJ2-3, with D possibly being TRBD2 (6 bases). CDR3 length: 15 residues. Per the germline V gene, CDR1 is MNHEY and CDR2 is SVGEGT. V lost 2 bases to trimming and J lost 2 bases, with 11 bases between them. Here the CDR3 DNA reads TGTGCCAGCAGTTACGCGGCGGGGTCCACAGATACGCAGTATTTT. Its protein is CASSYAAGSTDTQYF.

J is TRBJ2-3 and V is TRBV6-6, with D maybe TRBD2 (5 bases). The germline V gene has CDR1 MNHNY and CDR2 SVGAGI (reference sequence). CDR3 length: 15 residues. Trimming stripped 5 bases from V and 2 bases from J, with 14 bases between. This CDR3 reads CASSPASGDTDTQYF. The CDR3 coding sequence is TGTGCCAGCAGTCCCGCATCCGGGGACACAGATACGCAGTATTTT.

The chain uses TRBV5-1 and TRBJ2-1, with 8 bases fitting TRBD2. V lost 0 bases to trimming and J lost 0 bases; unmatched junction nucleotides: 11. CDR1 SGHRS and CDR2 YFSETQ come from the germline V gene. The CDR3 sequence is 19 residues long. The CDR3 DNA follows: TGCGCCAGCAGCTTGGCCGCAATGACGGGGGGGTCCTCCTACAATGAGCAGTTCTTC. It encodes CASSLAAMTGGSSYNEQFF.